These T cell receptor beta chains were read from a single sample in a study of cytomegalovirus exposure and HLA in healthy donors. Some clones are missing from TCRdb's copy, which holds only in-frame ones; the method was immunoSEQ multiplex PCR. The table has around 200,000 clones, 65% to 90% seen once; the top ten hold approximately 2.4%. The sample consisted of PBMCs. The source is a woman aged 45-65 years in good health and CMV-seronegative. Each CDR3 is given with its conserved first and last residue. The order of the fields is D gene, V gene, clone size, J gene, CDR3 protein, CDR3 DNA. D genes are given only for firm matches. Some rows mark clone size as missing; the rest say once, few, many or name a class of expanded clone.

>-|TRBV5-4|-|TRBJ1-6
CASSLRDTNSPLHF
TGTGCCAGCAGCTTGAGGGACACCAATTCACCCCTCCACTTT
>TRBD2|TRBV7-6|-|TRBJ2-1
CASSLILAGGPGEQFF
TGTGCCAGCAGCTTAATTCTAGCGGGAGGGCCGGGGGAGCAGTTCTTC
>TRBD1|TRBV2|-|TRBJ1-2
CASRATGDDGYTF
TGTGCCAGCAGGGCGACAGGGGACGATGGCTACACCTTC
>TRBD2|TRBV7-2|few|TRBJ2-3
CASSLGTSGRALDTQYF
TGTGCCAGCAGCTTGGGTACTAGCGGGAGGGCCTTGGATACGCAGTATTTT
>TRBD1|TRBV11-2|-|TRBJ2-7
CASSLGRQGRYEQYF
TGTGCCAGCAGCTTAGGGAGACAGGGGCGATACGAGCAGTACTTC
>TRBD1|TRBV5-1|few|TRBJ1-4
CASSTRTGEGEKLFF
TGCGCCAGCAGCACGAGGACAGGGGAGGGTGAAAAACTGTTTTTT
>-|TRBV7-9|once|TRBJ2-2
CASSFLGGVFYANTGELFF
TGTGCCAGCAGCTTCTTAGGTGGAGTTTTTTATGCGAACACCGGGGAGCTGTTTTTT
>-|TRBV7-2|-|TRBJ2-3
CASSPTGTDTQYF
TGTGCCAGCAGCCCCACAGGGACAGATACGCAGTATTTT
>-|TRBV5-8|-|TRBJ2-5
CASSLRGIETQYF
TGTGCCAGCAGCCTACGGGGGATAGAGACCCAGTACTTC
>TRBD2|TRBV28|-|TRBJ2-3
CASSPAGGPGDTQYF
TGTGCCAGCAGCCCAGCGGGAGGGCCGGGAGATACGCAGTATTTT
>TRBD1|TRBV27|-|TRBJ1-1
CASSSGQGSIDTEAFF
TGTGCCAGCAGTTCGGGACAGGGTTCAATTGACACTGAAGCTTTCTTT
>TRBD2|TRBV4-3|-|TRBJ2-3
CASSLGLAGEEYVTDTQYF
TGCGCCAGCAGCCTGGGACTAGCGGGAGAGGAGTATGTCACAGATACGCAGTATTTT